This T cell receptor beta chain was captured by sequencing in a study of human T cells and chemical hapten exposure. TCRdb recomputed calls from the RACE reads with MiXCR, one row per CDR3 protein. This sample has 40,000 to 45,000 distinct CDR3 sequences, with 8% to 9% found just once. Time point defined: patch test 2, 6 weeks after DPC sensitization. Treatment given: therapeutic diphenylcyclopropenone sensitization with weekly scalp DPC. The table lists this clonotype with many counts. The CDR3 runs to 13 residues. Germline CDR1 and CDR2: MRHNA and SNTAGT. Trimming removed 3 bases from V and 4 bases from J, with 8 bases in between.

Sample: whole blood, taken in connection with sensitization to the hapten diphenylcyclopropenone (DPC). The sequence was collected from a woman aged 40 to 49 with alopecia areata. Some clones in this sample may be carry-over from other donors' samples. V and J are TRBV6-4 and TRBJ2-3; tentative D call: TRBD1 (6 bases). The CDR3 reads CASSEQGPDTQYF. Written as DNA, the CDR3 is TGTGCCAGCAGTGAACAGGGCCCAGATACGCAGTATTTT.